What follows describes a single T cell receptor beta chain. The target of this receptor is not known. Qualities for individual bases were not recorded, and no much larger clone is one base off. This entry belongs to a study of blood T cell repertoires in COVID-19 (dated by TCRdb to between 2020 and 2021). Concerning the study at large: The collaborator samples originated in the United States, Italy and Spain and spanned the acute and convalescent phases of COVID-19. The prospective study material was composed of cDNA or gDNA derived from T cells, B-cell-depleted T cells, or PBMCs. Subjects who had been exposed to COVID-19, were actively infected with it, or had recovered from it provided the deeply sampled blood TCRbeta repertoires that made up the dataset. The repertoires were made available in a free public database intended to serve as a resource for research on the immune response to SARS-CoV-2. Samples were obtained from the ongoing ImmuneRACE study (first 160 participants) and from roughly 1,300 subjects provided by 6 global collaborators. A de-identified subject ID, COVID-19 status, age in years and sex were almost always included in the sample metadata. HLA class I and class II types, where available, came from metadata supplied by the sample provider rather than from assay-based typing. Study-wide conclusions, independent of this receptor: The quantity of clinical and demographic metadata differed by source and by participant and was supplied without curation.

Enrolling through a virtual design, the prospective study's participants ranged in age from roughly 18 to 95 years and lived across some 22 United States geographic areas. Cohort assignment in the prospective study relied on participant-reported clinical history from a screening survey and a study questionnaire. In the prospective study, mobile phlebotomists collected whole blood, serum and a nasopharyngeal or oropharyngeal swab from each participant. Participants in the prospective study had the option to provide additional blood draws and questionnaires over a roughly two-month period. Blood samples from the prospective study were shipped frozen or at room temperature prior to DNA extraction. TCRbeta CDR3 regions were amplified from genomic DNA by means of the immunoSEQ Assay, a bias-controlled multiplex PCR. Regarding the original processing steps: Nucleated cell counts per sample were estimated from amplification of reference gene primers within the assay. To quantify the absolute abundance of each unique TCRbeta CDR3 rearrangement, sequence reads were collapsed and filtered. Productive Simpson clonality was computed per sample as the square root of Simpson's diversity index over productive rearrangements. Imported from immuneACCESS, the table was reduced by TCRdb to in-frame sequences with V and J called. These copies leave out some clones; in studies compared against another copy, an unresolved V gene accounts for under half, and the cause of the remainder is not known. For V, J and clone size, that table is used; D and trimming come from the DNA. This sample comprises about 190,000 clones, around 76% of them detected only once. Together, the top ten hold about 17% of the sample.

Including cysteine and phenylalanine, the CDR3 has 16 amino acids. The only DNA kept is the CDR3, 48 bases in frame from the first base. CDR1 LNHDA and CDR2 SQIVND were looked up in the germline V gene (reference sequence). Germline trimming: 5 bases from V, 7 bases from J; junction bases outside gene matches: 14. The chain links TRBV19 with TRBJ1-5; 7 central nucleotides agree with TRBD1. Sequences were obtained from PBMCs or T cells enriched from blood (not recorded which). This TCR derives from a woman aged 45-59 years with acute COVID-19. In nucleotide form, the sequence is TGTGCCAGTAGTTCCGATCGACAGGGTCGGATGCAGCCCCAGCATTTT. Its protein product is CASSSDRQGRMQPQHF.